The next 15 T cell receptor beta chains were all read from a single sample in a study of blood T cell repertoires in COVID-19. Profiling relied on immunoSEQ multiplex PCR, and the TCRdb table lists in-frame clones only, not all of them. The data contain 350,000 to 500,000 clones, roughly 90% of them singletons. Input material: peripheral blood. These receptors originate from a man in his late teens or twenties with COVID-19, enrolled during active disease.

V usage is TRBV30 and J usage is TRBJ2-1, with a possible D match to TRBD1 (5 bases). The CDR3 sequence is 13 residues long. The germline V gene encodes CDR1 GTSNPN and CDR2 SVGIG (reference sequence). V dropped 5 bases and J dropped 7 bases, with 15 bases sitting between them. The CDR3 loop reads CAWPTGPGNEQFF. CDR3 in DNA: TGTGCCTGGCCCACCGGGCCAGGGAATGAGCAGTTCTTC.

V and J are TRBV29-1 and TRBJ2-7, with TRBD1 matching over 7 bases. Per the germline V gene, CDR1 is SQVTM and CDR2 is ANQGSEA. V trimming: 5 bases; J trimming: 0 bases; junction bases outside the gene matches: 7. This CDR3 is built from 14 residues. The CDR3 sequence is CSVKGDSSSYEQYF. Written as DNA, the CDR3 is TGCAGCGTTAAGGGGGACAGTAGCTCCTACGAGCAGTACTTC.

The CDR3, as DNA: TGTGCCAGCTCAACAGGGACAGGGGGCGCGTCCGAGCAGTACTTC. The encoded protein is CASSTGTGGASEQYF. The chain recombines TRBV18 with TRBJ2-7; TRBD1 aligns across 12 bases. The V and J ends lost 5 bases and 6 bases, in that order; junction bases with no gene match: 8. CDR1 and CDR2 from the germline V gene are KGHSH and LQKENI. The CDR3 has 15 amino acids.

V usage is TRBV5-6 and J usage is TRBJ2-6; D gene uncertain. Per the germline V gene, CDR1 is SGHDT and CDR2 is YYEEEE. V shed 4 bases and J shed 3 bases, with 8 bases lying between them. This CDR3 has 14 residues. CDR3 residues: CASSRSDGANVLTF. The CDR3 DNA reads as TGTGCCAGCAGCCGGTCTGATGGGGCCAACGTCCTGACTTTC.

This chain connects TRBV19 to TRBJ1-4, with 11 nucleotides matching TRBD1. V gave up 5 bases and J gave up 8 bases; unmatched junction bases: 10. The CDR3 has 16 residues. Per germline, CDR1 LNHDA and CDR2 SQIVND (reference sequence). The CDR3: CASSLMDRGRGEKLFF. The CDR3 bases are TGTGCCAGTAGTCTCATGGACAGGGGGCGCGGAGAAAAACTGTTTTTT.

This clone was counted once. The chain joins TRBV5-1 to TRBJ2-3; perhaps TRBD2 as D (5 bases). Germline assignment: CDR1 SGHRS and CDR2 YFSETQ. The CDR3 totals 12 residues. With 6 bases removed from V and 2 bases from J, the gap between germline ends came to 7 bases. CDR3: CASKADTDTQYF. Written as DNA, the CDR3 is TGCGCCAGCAAAGCGGACACAGATACGCAGTATTTT.

This clone has just one count. The chain combines TRBV5-8 with TRBJ2-2, with a possible D match to TRBD2 (6 bases). There are 16 residues in the CDR3. CDR1 and CDR2 from the germline V gene are SGHTS and YDEGEE. V shed 1 base and J shed 0 bases, with 10 bases lying between them. The CDR3 DNA follows: TGTGCCAGCAGCTTGCAGGCTAGCGCGAACACCGGGGAGCTGTTTTTT. Its translation is CASSLQASANTGELFF.

The rearrangement joins TRBV6-4 to TRBJ2-3; 12 nucleotides align to TRBD2. The CDR3 spans 16 residues. CDR1 is MRHNA, CDR2 SNTAGT, per germline. Unmatched junction bases numbered 9, after V lost 6 bases and J lost 5 bases. CDR3 sequence reads: CASSPTSGRNIDTQYF. CDR3 nucleotides: TGTGCCAGCAGCCCGACTAGCGGGAGAAATATAGATACGCAGTATTTT.

This sequence joins TRBV5-1 and TRBJ2-2, with D perhaps TRBD2 (6 bases). V dropped 3 bases and J dropped 7 bases, with 10 bases sitting between them. CDR3 length: 13 residues. CDR1 and CDR2 (germline): SGHRS, YFSETQ. CDR3 sequence (DNA): TGCGCCAGCAGCTCGACAGCGGGCGGGGAGCTGTTTTTT. The encoded protein is CASSSTAGGELFF.

Note on this clone: The DNA is omitted, as the CDR3 cannot be located on it reliably, and the CDR3 follows TCRdb's listing. J is TRBJ2-7 and V is TRBV6-1; the table's D call of TRBD2 was not tested on the DNA. Ends included, the CDR3 has 14 residues. Germline lookup yields CDR1 MNHNS and CDR2 SASEGT. The CDR3 here is CASSEALERDEQYF.

J is TRBJ2-2 and V is TRBV2; 7 bases are shared with TRBD1. After removal of 11 bases from V and 0 bases from J, the junction contained 12 bases not matched to a gene. The CDR3 spans 16 residues. Germline V gene data show CDR1 as SNHLY and CDR2 as FYNNEI. For the CDR3, the DNA is TGTGCCGGGGTGACAGGGCCGAACACGAACACCGGGGAGCTGTTTTTT. This encodes CAGVTGPNTNTGELFF.

The chain recombines TRBV11-2 with TRBJ2-6; unclear D gene. Germline CDR1 reads SGHAT; CDR2 reads FQNNGV. The CDR3 is 16 residues long. Trimming cost V 1 base and J 4 bases, with 11 bases left between them. The CDR3 protein is CASSLGTASGANVLTF. The CDR3 nucleotides are TGTGCCAGCAGCTTAGGCACTGCTTCCGGGGCCAACGTCCTGACTTTC. Full variable domain (remainder filled in from reference TRBV11-2 and TRBJ2-6): EAGVAQSPRYKIIEKRQSVAFWCNPISGHATLYWYQQILGQGPKLLIQFQNNGVVDDSQLPKDRFSAERLKGVDSTLKIQPAKLEDSAVYLCASSLGTASGANVLTFGAGSRLTVL.

For the CDR3, the DNA is TGTGCCTGGAACCACAGGGGGGTACGACGTAACTATGGCTACACCTTC. It specifies CAWNHRGVRRNYGYTF. The rearrangement joins TRBV30 to TRBJ1-2; 8 nucleotides align to TRBD1. Germline assignment: CDR1 GTSNPN and CDR2 SVGIG (reference sequence). V dropped 4 bases and J dropped 1; count of bases not matched to a gene: 11. The CDR3 consists of 16 residues.

The chain carries TRBV1 and TRBJ2-7; the D call in the table, TRBD2, was not verified against the DNA. TRBV1 represents a pseudogene. This CDR3 is 17 amino acids long. This CDR3 is CTSSQDLDGGGADEQYF. CDR3 bases: TGCACCAGCAGCCAAGATCTTGATGGCGGGGGTGCCGACGAGCAGTACTTC.

The chain joins TRBV7-9 to TRBJ1-5, with D hard to call. CDR1 and CDR2 from the germline V gene are SEHNR and FQNEAQ (reference sequence). The ends were cut back, 0 bases at V and 2 bases at J, with 8 bases in the middle. The CDR3 runs to 15 residues. The CDR3 region is CASSLAEMGNQPQHF. For the CDR3, the DNA is TGTGCCAGCAGCTTAGCAGAGATGGGCAATCAGCCCCAGCATTTT.